The T cell receptor (beta chain) under discussion was sequenced for a study of OX40 agonist ivuxolimab in advanced cancers. Study information: Six ivuxolimab dose levels, 0.01 to 10 mg/kg, were given intravenously every 2 weeks. Three dose-escalation patients had partial responses: one with hepatocellular carcinoma and two with cutaneous melanoma. Patients receiving dose escalation had hepatocellular carcinoma, melanoma, renal cell or head and neck cancer.

Generated by immunoSEQ multiplex PCR, the TCRdb table keeps only in-frame clones and is missing some. The sample carries approximately 50,000 clones, about 88% recorded once. Per germline, CDR1 MNHNY and CDR2 SVGAGI (reference sequence). The CDR3 runs 14 residues. With 3 bases clipped from V and 4 bases from J, the junction kept 4 bases outside the gene matches. The specimen was CD4+ or CD8+ T cells sorted from blood, collected in a trial of the OX40 agonist ivuxolimab. The TCR originated in an adult with an advanced solid tumor such as melanoma, head and neck, liver or kidney cancer. J is TRBJ2-7 and V is TRBV6-6; 9 nucleotides agree with TRBD2. CDR3 nucleotides: TGTGCCAGCAGTTATAGCGGGGGAGAGTACGAGCAGTACTTC. Encoded protein: CASSYSGGEYEQYF.